This TCR beta chain was documented in a study of shared clonotypes between healthy human individuals. Germline V gene lookup returns CDR1 SGHRS and CDR2 YFSETQ. This CDR3 spans 16 amino acids. J gave up 3 bases and V 3 bases, and 9 bases lay outside the gene matches. At deep level, the assay was performed. Across several immunoSEQ plates, the genomic DNA of each subset was split evenly. Methods used by the authors: Filtering differed since immunoSEQ provided only junctions, with no quality scores. Sequencing was performed with immunoSEQ multiplex PCR; in TCRdb, only in-frame clones are kept and a portion is missing. Clone size and the V and J calls come from that table; the DNA yielded D and trimming. In the table there are about 470,000 clones, about 85% of which are singletons.

The receptor was derived from a woman between 35 and 50 years old in good health. Some clones in this sample may be carry-over from other donors' samples. Sequenced input: PBMCs. The rearrangement links TRBV5-1 to TRBJ1-5, with TRBD1 identical over 7 bases. The CDR3 sequence: CASSSEPGQSNQPQHF. As DNA, the CDR3 is TGCGCCAGCAGCTCGGAACCGGGACAGTCCAATCAGCCCCAGCATTTT.